This TCR beta chain was recorded in a study of T cell changes during pregnancy in multiple sclerosis. Sequenced by immunoSEQ multiplex PCR; TCRdb stores in-frame clones only, minus some. The sample holds fewer than 85,000 clones, roughly 96% seen once. This specimen consisted of peripheral blood, obtained in the second trimester of pregnancy. The source is a female donor with multiple sclerosis, enrolled in a pregnancy study.

The CDR3 loop reads CASSKNPTAGDGDEQYF. The DNA of the CDR3 is TGTGCCAGCAGCAAAAACCCCACGGCAGGGGACGGCGACGAGCAGTACTTC. The chain has TRBV21-1 and TRBJ2-7; TRBD1 is taken as the D call from the table, unchecked against the DNA. TRBV21-1 is tagged as a pseudogene. The CDR3 totals 17 residues.